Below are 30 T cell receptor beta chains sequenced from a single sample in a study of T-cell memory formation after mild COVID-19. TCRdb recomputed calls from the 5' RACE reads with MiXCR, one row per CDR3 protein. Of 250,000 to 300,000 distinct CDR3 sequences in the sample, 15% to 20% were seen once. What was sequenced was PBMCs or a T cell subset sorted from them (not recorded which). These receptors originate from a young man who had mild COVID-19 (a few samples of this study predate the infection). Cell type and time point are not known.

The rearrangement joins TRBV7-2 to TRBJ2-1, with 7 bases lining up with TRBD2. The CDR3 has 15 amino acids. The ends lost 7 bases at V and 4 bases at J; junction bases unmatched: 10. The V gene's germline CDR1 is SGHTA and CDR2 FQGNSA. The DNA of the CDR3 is TGTGCCAGCACCACTTGGGGAGGGAAGTACAATGAGCAGTTCTTC. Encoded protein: CASTTWGGKYNEQFF.

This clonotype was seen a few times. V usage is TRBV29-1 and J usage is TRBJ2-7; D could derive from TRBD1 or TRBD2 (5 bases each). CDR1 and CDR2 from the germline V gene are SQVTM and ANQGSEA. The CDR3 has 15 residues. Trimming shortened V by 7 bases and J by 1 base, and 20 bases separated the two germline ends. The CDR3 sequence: CSAGRWDRRSYEQYF. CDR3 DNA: TGCAGCGCCGGGCGGTGGGACCGGAGGTCCTACGAGCAGTACTTC.

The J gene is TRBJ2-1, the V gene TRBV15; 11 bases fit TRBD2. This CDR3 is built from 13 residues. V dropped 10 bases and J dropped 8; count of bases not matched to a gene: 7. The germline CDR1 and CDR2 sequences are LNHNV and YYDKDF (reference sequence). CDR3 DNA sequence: TGTGCCATTCATAGCGGGGGGGCTGATGAGCAGTTCTTC. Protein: CAIHSGGADEQFF.

The CDR3 protein is CASSLYREAFF. In DNA, the CDR3 is TGTGCCAGCAGCTTATACAGGGAAGCTTTCTTT. The chain has TRBV7-2 and TRBJ1-1; TRBD1 is a possible D gene (5 bases). This CDR3 has 11 residues. Germline lookup yields CDR1 SGHTA and CDR2 FQGNSA. The V end lost 2 bases, the J end lost 8 bases, and 6 bases lay between the germline ends.

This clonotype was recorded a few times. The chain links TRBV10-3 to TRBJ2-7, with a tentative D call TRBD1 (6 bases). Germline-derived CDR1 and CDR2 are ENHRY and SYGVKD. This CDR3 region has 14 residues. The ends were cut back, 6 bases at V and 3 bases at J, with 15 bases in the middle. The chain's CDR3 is CAISLGQLGYEQYF. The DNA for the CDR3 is TGTGCCATCAGCCTTGGACAGTTAGGCTACGAGCAGTACTTC.

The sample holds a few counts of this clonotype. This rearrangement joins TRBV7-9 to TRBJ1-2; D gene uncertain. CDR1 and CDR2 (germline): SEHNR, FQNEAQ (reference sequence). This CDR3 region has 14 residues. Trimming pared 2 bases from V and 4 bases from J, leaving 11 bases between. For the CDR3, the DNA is TGTGCCAGCAGCTTATCGGCCGTGGGCTATGGCTACACCTTC. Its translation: CASSLSAVGYGYTF.

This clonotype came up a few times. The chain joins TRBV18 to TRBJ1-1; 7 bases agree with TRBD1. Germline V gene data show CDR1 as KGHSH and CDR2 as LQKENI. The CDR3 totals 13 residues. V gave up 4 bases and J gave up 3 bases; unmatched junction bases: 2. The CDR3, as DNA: TGTGCCAGCTCACAGGGGGCGGACACTGAAGCTTTCTTT. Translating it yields CASSQGADTEAFF.

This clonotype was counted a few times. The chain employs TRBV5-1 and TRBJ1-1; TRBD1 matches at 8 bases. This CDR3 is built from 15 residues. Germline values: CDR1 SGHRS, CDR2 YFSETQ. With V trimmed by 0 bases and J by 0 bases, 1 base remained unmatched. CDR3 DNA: TGCGCCAGCAGCTTGGGGACAGGGCTGAACACTGAAGCTTTCTTT. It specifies CASSLGTGLNTEAFF.

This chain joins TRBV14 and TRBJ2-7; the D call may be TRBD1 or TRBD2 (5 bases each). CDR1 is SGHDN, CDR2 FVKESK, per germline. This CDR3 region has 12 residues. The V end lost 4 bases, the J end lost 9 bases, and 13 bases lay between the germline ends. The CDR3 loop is CASSPIDSGQYF. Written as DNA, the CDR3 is TGTGCCAGCAGCCCAATAGACAGCGGGCAGTACTTC.

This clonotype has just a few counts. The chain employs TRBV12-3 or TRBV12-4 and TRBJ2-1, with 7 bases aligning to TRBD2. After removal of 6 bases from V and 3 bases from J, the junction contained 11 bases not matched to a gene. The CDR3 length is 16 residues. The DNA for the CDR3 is TGTGCCAGCAGAAACACTGGGGGAGGGGACTACAATGAGCAGTTCTTC. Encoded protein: CASRNTGGGDYNEQFF.

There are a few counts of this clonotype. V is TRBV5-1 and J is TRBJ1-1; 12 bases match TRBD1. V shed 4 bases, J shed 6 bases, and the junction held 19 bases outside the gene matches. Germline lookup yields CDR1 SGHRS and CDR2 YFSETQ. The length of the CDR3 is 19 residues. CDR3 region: CASSMEAGTGGLGSSEAFF. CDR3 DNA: TGCGCCAGCAGCATGGAAGCCGGGACAGGGGGCCTTGGCTCATCTGAAGCTTTCTTT.

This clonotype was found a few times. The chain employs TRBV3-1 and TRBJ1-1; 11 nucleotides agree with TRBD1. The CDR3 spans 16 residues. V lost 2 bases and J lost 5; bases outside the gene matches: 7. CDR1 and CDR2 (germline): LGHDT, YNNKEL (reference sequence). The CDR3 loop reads CASSQPPGQGGTEAFF. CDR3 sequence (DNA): TGTGCCAGCAGCCAACCTCCGGGACAGGGGGGAACTGAAGCTTTCTTT.

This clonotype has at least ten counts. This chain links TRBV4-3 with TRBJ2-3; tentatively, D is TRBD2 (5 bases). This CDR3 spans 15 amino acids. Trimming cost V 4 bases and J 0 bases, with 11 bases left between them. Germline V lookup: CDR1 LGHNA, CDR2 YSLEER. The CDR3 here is CASSLEGMSTDTQYF. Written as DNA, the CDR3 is TGCGCCAGCAGCCTAGAGGGCATGAGCACAGATACGCAGTATTTT.

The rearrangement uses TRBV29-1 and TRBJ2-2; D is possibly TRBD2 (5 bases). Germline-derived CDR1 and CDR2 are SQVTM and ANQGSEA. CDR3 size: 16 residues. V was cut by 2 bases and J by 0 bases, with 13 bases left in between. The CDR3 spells CSVESYGLTNTGELFF. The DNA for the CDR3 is TGCAGCGTTGAAAGTTACGGACTCACGAACACCGGGGAGCTGTTTTTT.

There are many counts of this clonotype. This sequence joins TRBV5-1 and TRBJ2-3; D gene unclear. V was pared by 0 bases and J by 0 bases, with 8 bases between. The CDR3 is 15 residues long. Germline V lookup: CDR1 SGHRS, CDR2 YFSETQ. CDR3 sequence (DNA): TGCGCCAGCAGCTTGGACAGAACTAGCACAGATACGCAGTATTTT. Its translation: CASSLDRTSTDTQYF.

In DNA form, the CDR3 reads TGTGCCAGCCCCTCCCAGGGATTTAGCAATCAGCCCCAGCATTTT. It encodes CASPSQGFSNQPQHF. The chain combines TRBV27 with TRBJ1-5; tentative D call: TRBD1 (5 bases). Per germline, CDR1 MNHEY and CDR2 SMNVEV (reference sequence). The CDR3 has 15 residues. The V gene lost 8 bases and the J gene lost 0 bases, with 14 bases spanning the gap.

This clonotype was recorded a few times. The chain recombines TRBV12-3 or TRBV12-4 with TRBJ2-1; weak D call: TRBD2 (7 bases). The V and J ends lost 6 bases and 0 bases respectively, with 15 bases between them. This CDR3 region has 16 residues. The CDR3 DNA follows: TGTGCCAGCAGCCCGTGGGGAGGGGGCTCCTACAATGAGCAGTTCTTC. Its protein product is CASSPWGGGSYNEQFF.

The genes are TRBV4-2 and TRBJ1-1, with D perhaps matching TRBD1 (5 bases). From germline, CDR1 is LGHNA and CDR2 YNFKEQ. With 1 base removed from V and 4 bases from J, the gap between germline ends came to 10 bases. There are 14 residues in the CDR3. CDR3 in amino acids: CASSQGGRFTEAFF. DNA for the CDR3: TGTGCCAGCAGCCAAGGGGGCCGGTTCACTGAAGCTTTCTTT.

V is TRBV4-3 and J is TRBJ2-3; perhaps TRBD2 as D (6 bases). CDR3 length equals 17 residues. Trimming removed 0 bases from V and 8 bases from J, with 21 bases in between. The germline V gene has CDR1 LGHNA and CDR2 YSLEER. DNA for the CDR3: TGCGCCAGCAGCCAAGATAAGGCGGGGCCTTCCGGGTTTACGCAGTATTTT. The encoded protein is CASSQDKAGPSGFTQYF.

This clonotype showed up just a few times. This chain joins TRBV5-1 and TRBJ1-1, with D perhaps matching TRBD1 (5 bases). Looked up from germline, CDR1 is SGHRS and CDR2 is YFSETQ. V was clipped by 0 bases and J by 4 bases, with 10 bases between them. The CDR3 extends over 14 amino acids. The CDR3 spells CASSLVNQGTEAFF. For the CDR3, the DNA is TGCGCCAGCAGCTTGGTGAATCAGGGCACTGAAGCTTTCTTT.

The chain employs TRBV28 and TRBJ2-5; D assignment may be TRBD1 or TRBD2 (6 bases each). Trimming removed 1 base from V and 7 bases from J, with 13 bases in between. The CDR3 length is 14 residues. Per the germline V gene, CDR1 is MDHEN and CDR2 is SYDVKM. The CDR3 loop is CASSLYGGLGTQYF. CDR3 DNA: TGTGCCAGCAGTTTATATGGGGGGCTGGGGACCCAGTACTTC.

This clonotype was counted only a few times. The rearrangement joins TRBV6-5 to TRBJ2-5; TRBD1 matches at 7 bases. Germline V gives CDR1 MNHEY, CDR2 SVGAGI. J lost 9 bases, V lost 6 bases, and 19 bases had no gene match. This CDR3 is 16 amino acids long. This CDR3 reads CASRPWSPSGQRSQYF. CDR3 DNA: TGTGCCAGCAGACCCTGGTCGCCGTCGGGACAGAGGTCCCAGTACTTC.

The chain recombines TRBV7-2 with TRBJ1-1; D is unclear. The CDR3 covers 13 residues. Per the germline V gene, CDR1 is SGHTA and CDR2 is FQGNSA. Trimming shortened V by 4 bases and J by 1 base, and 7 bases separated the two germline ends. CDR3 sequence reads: CASSSAWNTEAFF. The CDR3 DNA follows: TGTGCCAGCAGCTCCGCGTGGAACACTGAAGCTTTCTTT.

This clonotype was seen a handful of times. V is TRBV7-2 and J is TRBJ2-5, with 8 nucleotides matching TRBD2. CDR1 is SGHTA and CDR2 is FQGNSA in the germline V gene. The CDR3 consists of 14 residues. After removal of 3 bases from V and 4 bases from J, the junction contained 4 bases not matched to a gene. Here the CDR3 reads CASSFGLARETQYF. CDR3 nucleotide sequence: TGTGCCAGCAGCTTCGGACTAGCCCGAGAGACCCAGTACTTC.

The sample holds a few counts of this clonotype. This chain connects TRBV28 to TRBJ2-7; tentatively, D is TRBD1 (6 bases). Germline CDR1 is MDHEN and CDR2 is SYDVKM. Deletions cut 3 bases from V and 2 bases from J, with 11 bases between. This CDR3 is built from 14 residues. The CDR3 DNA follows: TGTGCCAGCAGTTTTTTGGACAGAGCCTACGAGCAGTACGTC. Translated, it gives CASSFLDRAYEQYV.

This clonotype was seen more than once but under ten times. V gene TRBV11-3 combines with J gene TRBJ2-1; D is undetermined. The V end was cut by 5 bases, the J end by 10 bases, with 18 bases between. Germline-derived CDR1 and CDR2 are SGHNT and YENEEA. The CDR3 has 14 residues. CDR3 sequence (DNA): TGTGCCAGCAGCCCCCACCCGATGGAAGGGGAGCAGTTCTTC. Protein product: CASSPHPMEGEQFF.

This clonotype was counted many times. In DNA form, the CDR3 reads TGTGCCAGCAGCTCCTGGACAGGGGGCGAGACAGATACGCAGTATTTT. Translated, it gives CASSSWTGGETDTQYF. The chain recombines TRBV7-9 with TRBJ2-3; 11 bases agree with TRBD1. From germline, CDR1 is SEHNR and CDR2 FQNEAQ (reference sequence). This CDR3 contains 16 residues. Trimming removed 4 bases from V and 3 bases from J; junction bases left unmatched: 6.

As DNA, the CDR3 is TGTGCCACCAGTAGACACCCCACAGACCGCTCCTACAATGAGCAGTTCTTC. This gives the protein CATSRHPTDRSYNEQFF. The chain couples TRBV24-1 to TRBJ2-1, with no clear D. The CDR3 totals 17 residues. Trimming removed 6 bases at V and 0 bases at J, with 17 bases between. Germline V CDR1 and CDR2: KGHDR, SFDVKD.

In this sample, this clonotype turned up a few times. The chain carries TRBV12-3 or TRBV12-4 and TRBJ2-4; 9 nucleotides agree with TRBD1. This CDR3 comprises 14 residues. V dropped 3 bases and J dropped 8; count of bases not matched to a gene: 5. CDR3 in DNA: TGTGCCAGCAGTTTTTTAAGACAGGGGGACATTCAGTACTTC. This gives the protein CASSFLRQGDIQYF.

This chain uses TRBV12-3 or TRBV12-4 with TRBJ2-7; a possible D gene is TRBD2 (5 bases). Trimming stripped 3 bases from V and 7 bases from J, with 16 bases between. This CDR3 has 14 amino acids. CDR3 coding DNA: TGTGCCAGCAGTTTTACCCGCCGGGGTAGAGAGCAGTACTTC. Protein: CASSFTRRGREQYF.